This TCR beta chain was obtained from a study of T cell responses to AZD1222 COVID-19 vaccine. V was cut by 0 bases and J by 6 bases, with 10 bases left in between. This CDR3 comprises 14 residues. The germline V gene has CDR1 SGHDT and CDR2 YYEEEE. Profiling relied on immunoSEQ multiplex PCR, and the TCRdb table lists in-frame clones only, not all of them. The sample yields 150,000 to 200,000 clones, about 90% seen once. The V gene is TRBV5-6, the J gene TRBJ1-5, with D uncertain. The clonotype comes from an adult who received the AZD1222 COVID-19 vaccine. The source material was peripheral blood, sampled 28 days after the second AZD1222 dose. CDR3 sequence: CASSLGVSVQPQHF. The CDR3, as DNA: TGTGCCAGCAGCTTGGGTGTATCGGTTCAGCCCCAGCATTTT.